This is a list of T cell receptor beta chains from one sample in a study of OX40 agonist ivuxolimab in advanced cancers. The repertoire was sequenced with immunoSEQ multiplex PCR; TCRdb's copy has only in-frame clones and lacks some. This table holds some 50,000 clones, approximately 80% found once. The material sequenced was CD4+ or CD8+ T cells sorted from blood, taken in a trial of the OX40 agonist ivuxolimab. Every receptor here comes from an adult with an advanced solid tumor such as melanoma, head and neck, liver or kidney cancer. The CDR3 runs from the conserved cysteine through the conserved F or W. D genes are given only for firm matches. Rows give clone size only sometimes, using once, few, many, or a class for an expanded clone.

V gene	D gene	J gene	clone size	CDR3 protein	CDR3 DNA
TRBV5-5	TRBD1	TRBJ2-1	.	CASSLVGTGDNEQFF	TGTGCCAGCAGCTTGGTGGGGACAGGGGACAATGAGCAGTTCTTC
TRBV7-6	.	TRBJ2-1	.	CASRVSPAGPEIGNEQFF	TGTGCCAGCAGGGTATCCCCGGCCGGGCCCGAAATCGGGAATGAGCAGTTCTTC
TRBV27	.	TRBJ1-2	few	CASSFSGGRGYTF	TGTGCCAGCAGTTTCTCGGGGGGCCGGGGCTACACCTTC
TRBV5-6	.	TRBJ2-7	.	CASSGDYSYEQYF	TGTGCCAGCAGCGGTGACTACTCCTACGAGCAGTACTTC
TRBV6-1	TRBD2	TRBJ2-3	.	CASSEKAGPSTDTQYF	TGTGCCAGCAGTGAAAAAGCGGGACCTAGCACAGATACGCAGTATTTT
TRBV29-1	.	TRBJ2-3	once	CSVDPQGDAQYF	TGCAGCGTTGATCCCCAGGGAGACGCGCAGTATTTT
TRBV5-8	.	TRBJ1-4	.	CASSPGRGREKLFF	TGTGCCAGCAGCCCGGGGAGGGGCCGTGAAAAACTGTTTTTT
TRBV9	TRBD1	TRBJ1-6	.	CASSPAGTAASPLHF	TGTGCCAGCAGCCCAGCCGGGACAGCGGCTTCACCCCTCCACTTT
TRBV2	TRBD1	TRBJ2-7	.	CASREVTGVEQYF	TGTGCCAGCAGGGAGGTGACAGGGGTCGAGCAGTACTTC
TRBV20-1	.	TRBJ2-1	.	CSAPALNEQFF	TGCAGTGCTCCGGCTCTTAATGAGCAGTTCTTC
TRBV15	.	TRBJ2-7	.	CATSSPDYRNPYEQYF	TGTGCCACCAGCAGCCCCGACTACAGGAATCCCTACGAGCAGTACTTC
TRBV2	TRBD1	TRBJ2-5	.	CASSEDGQGFKTQYF	TGTGCCAGCAGTGAAGACGGACAGGGGTTTAAGACCCAGTACTTC
TRBV4-1	.	TRBJ2-3	few	CASSQVQGLDTQYF	TGCGCCAGCAGCCAAGTACAGGGATTAGATACGCAGTATTTT
TRBV19	.	TRBJ2-1	once	CASSMTQKGHNEQFF	TGTGCCAGTAGTATGACTCAAAAAGGTCACAATGAGCAGTTCTTC